This passage covers 9 T cell receptor beta chains from one sample sequenced in a study of patients and donors after allogeneic stem cell transplantation. Each CDR3 protein is one row after TCRdb ran MiXCR on the RT-PCR reads. The data hold about 200,000 distinct CDR3 sequences, with less than 50% observed a single time. Sequencing was performed on blood, either unsorted or a sorted T cell fraction (not recorded which). These receptors were obtained from a human donor who was either an allogeneic HSCT recipient or a stem cell or donor lymphocyte infusion donor (not recorded which). It is not recorded whose cells these are; they may come from a transplant donor.

This clonotype was counted between two and nine times. This rearrangement joins TRBV5-1 to TRBJ1-2, with TRBD1 as a possible D gene (6 bases). CDR1 SGHRS and CDR2 YFSETQ come from the germline V gene. The CDR3 sequence is 15 residues long. V lost 0 bases to trimming and J lost 2 bases, with 11 bases between them. The CDR3 region is CASSLARTGNYGYTF. In DNA, the CDR3 is TGCGCCAGCAGCTTGGCCCGCACAGGGAACTATGGCTACACCTTC.

This clonotype occurred once. The chain has TRBV7-9 and TRBJ1-2; a weak D match, TRBD1 (6 bases). The CDR3 sequence is 14 residues long. With 2 bases removed from V and 2 bases from J, the gap between germline ends came to 9 bases. The germline V gene encodes CDR1 SEHNR and CDR2 FQNEAQ (reference sequence). The CDR3 is CASSLPDRNYGYTF. As DNA, the CDR3 is TGTGCCAGCAGCTTACCGGACAGAAACTATGGCTACACCTTC.

This clonotype has only one observation. This chain joins TRBV20-1 and TRBJ1-2; no clear D. The CDR3 spans 12 residues. Germline CDR1 is DFQATT and CDR2 is SNEGSKA (reference sequence). V lost 6 bases and J 8 bases, leaving 16 bases between the germline ends. The CDR3 DNA follows: TGCAGTGCCCCCTGGGCCATGCGGGGCTACACCTTC. Its protein is CSAPWAMRGYTF.

The chain links TRBV6-1 to TRBJ1-2, with 7 bases fitting TRBD1. Germline loops: CDR1 MNHNS, CDR2 SASEGT. This CDR3 is built from 14 residues. Germline trimming cut 7 bases from V and 4 bases from J; bases unmatched to any gene: 9. The CDR3 spells CASTQTGPSYGYTF. CDR3 bases: TGTGCCAGCACCCAGACAGGGCCTAGCTATGGCTACACCTTC.

V and J are TRBV7-9 and TRBJ2-5; 12 bases line up with TRBD2. Germline V lookup: CDR1 SEHNR, CDR2 FQNEAQ (reference sequence). The CDR3 covers 17 residues. Trimming removed 4 bases from V and 3 bases from J; junction bases left unmatched: 9. DNA for the CDR3: TGTGCCAGCAGCTCAGGACTAGCGGGGAGTGTTAAAGAGACCCAGTACTTC. It translates to CASSSGLAGSVKETQYF.

This chain connects TRBV28 to TRBJ1-6, with TRBD1 identical over 7 bases. Per germline, CDR1 MDHEN and CDR2 SYDVKM. The CDR3 length is 14 residues. V shed 3 bases and J 9 bases; nucleotides not matched to a gene: 5. This CDR3 reads CASSLAGGSSPLHF. The CDR3 region has the DNA TGTGCCAGCAGTTTGGCAGGGGGGAGTTCACCCCTCCACTTT. Filled out from reference TRBV28 and TRBJ1-6, the complete variable domain reads DVKVTQSSRYLVKRTGEKVFLECVQDMDHENMFWYRQDPGLGLRLIYFSYDVKMKEKGDIPEGYSVSREKKERFSLILESASTNQTSMYLCASSLAGGSSPLHFGNGTRLTVT.

The chain combines TRBV27 with TRBJ1-1, with D uncertain. Germline CDR1 MNHEY, CDR2 SMNVEV (reference sequence). CDR3 length: 13 amino acids. Trimming shortened V by 3 bases and J by 7 bases, and 12 bases separated the two germline ends. CDR3 nucleotide sequence: TGTGCCAGCAGTTTTTCGACGGGATTTGAAGCTTTCTTT. Translation: CASSFSTGFEAFF.

The V gene is TRBV7-3, the J gene TRBJ2-1, with D tentatively TRBD2 (7 bases). Germline lookup yields CDR1 SGHTA and CDR2 FQGTGA. The CDR3 totals 14 residues. The V gene lost 5 bases and the J gene lost 6 bases, with 14 bases spanning the gap. CDR3 amino acids: CASSPMGGPNEQFF. The CDR3 DNA follows: TGTGCCAGCAGCCCGATGGGGGGGCCCAATGAGCAGTTCTTC. The complete variable domain, with remaining parts taken from reference TRBV7-3 and TRBJ2-1, reads GAGVSQTPSNKVTEKGKYVELRCDPISGHTALYWYRQSLGQGPEFLIYFQGTGAADDSGLPNDRFFAVRPEGSVSTLKIQRTERGDSAVYLCASSPMGGPNEQFFGPGTRLTVL.

The table lists this clonotype with a few counts. V usage is TRBV4-2 and J usage is TRBJ2-1; 7 bases are shared with TRBD2. The junction had 2 bases not matched to a gene; V was cut back by 0 bases and J by 0 bases. Germline V gives CDR1 LGHNA, CDR2 YNFKEQ. CDR3 length equals 16 residues. CDR3 region: CASSQEGGSSYNEQFF. CDR3 nucleotides: TGTGCCAGCAGCCAAGAGGGAGGGAGCTCCTACAATGAGCAGTTCTTC.